Following are 31 T cell receptor beta chains from one sample sequenced in a study of T cells in localized non-small cell lung cancer. The assay was immunoSEQ multiplex PCR, and TCRdb's table has in-frame clones only and misses some. In the table there are around 140,000 clones, around 90% of which are singletons. The specimen comprised peripheral blood, sampled before any cancer treatment. These receptors were taken from a female donor at least 60 years old with stage I lung adenocarcinoma.

V and J are TRBV30 and TRBJ2-4; 7 bases are a match to TRBD1. J gave up 9 bases and V 3 bases, and 2 bases lay outside the gene matches. This CDR3 contains 11 residues. Per the germline V gene, CDR1 is GTSNPN and CDR2 is SVGIG (reference sequence). The CDR3 loop is CAWRQGSIQYF. The CDR3 DNA is TGTGCCTGGAGACAGGGGAGCATTCAGTACTTC.

This sequence joins TRBV5-1 and TRBJ1-4; D is ambiguous. Trimming pared 0 bases from V and 2 bases from J, leaving 5 bases between. This CDR3 spans 14 amino acids. Germline V gene lookup returns CDR1 SGHRS and CDR2 YFSETQ. CDR3 protein: CASSLVSTNEKLFF. The CDR3 DNA reads TGCGCCAGCAGCTTGGTTTCGACTAATGAAAAACTGTTTTTT.

This rearrangement joins TRBV27 to TRBJ2-7, with a tentative D call TRBD2 (6 bases). V lost 1 base, J lost 6 bases, and 16 bases lay in between. This CDR3 is 15 amino acids long. Germline V lookup: CDR1 MNHEY, CDR2 SMNVEV (reference sequence). In nucleotides, the CDR3 is TGTGCCAGCAGTTTATTGGCCGGGACTTTCGGCGAGCAGTACTTC. This gives the protein CASSLLAGTFGEQYF.

This chain joins TRBV9 and TRBJ1-3; D is unresolved. The V end was cut by 3 bases, the J end by 3 bases, with 10 bases between. There are 14 residues in the CDR3. Looked up from germline, CDR1 is SGDLS and CDR2 is YYNGEE. The CDR3: CASSGDRDGNTIYF. The CDR3 bases are TGTGCCAGCAGCGGTGATAGGGATGGAAACACCATATATTTT.

This chain connects TRBV6-5 to TRBJ1-1; TRBD1 matches at 7 bases. CDR3 size: 14 residues. Per germline, CDR1 MNHEY and CDR2 SVGAGI. Unmatched junction bases numbered 6, after V lost 4 bases and J lost 4 bases. CDR3 region: CASSSRQGGTEAFF. CDR3 sequence (DNA): TGTGCCAGCAGTTCCCGACAGGGAGGCACTGAAGCTTTCTTT.

The chain links TRBV28 to TRBJ2-3; D remains ambiguous. Per the germline V gene, CDR1 is MDHEN and CDR2 is SYDVKM. The length of the CDR3 is 11 residues. Trimming stripped 9 bases from V and 4 bases from J, with 8 bases between. In DNA form, the CDR3 reads TGTGCCAGTTCTCGCTCAGATACGCAGTATTTT. Its protein is CASSRSDTQYF.

In its sample, this clone was seen once. The chain uses TRBV9 and TRBJ2-1; 9 bases match TRBD2. The germline V gene encodes CDR1 SGDLS and CDR2 YYNGEE. CDR3 length equals 16 residues. V dropped 0 bases and J dropped 7; count of bases not matched to a gene: 8. The CDR3 DNA reads TGTGCCAGCAGCGTAGACAGCGGGAGGTTTGAAAATGAGCAGTTCTTC. This encodes CASSVDSGRFENEQFF.

This chain links TRBV9 with TRBJ2-7, with D possibly matching TRBD1 (6 bases). The CDR3 is 13 residues long. Trimming pared 3 bases from V and 1 base from J, leaving 8 bases between. In germline, CDR1 is SGDLS, CDR2 YYNGEE. This chain's CDR3 is CASSAQGSYEQYF. The CDR3 DNA reads as TGTGCCAGCAGCGCACAGGGTTCCTACGAGCAGTACTTC.

The J gene is TRBJ2-3, the V gene TRBV28, with D unclear. Trimming pared 3 bases from V and 0 bases from J, leaving 13 bases between. The CDR3 is 16 amino acids. Germline assignment: CDR1 MDHEN and CDR2 SYDVKM. The CDR3 protein is CASSLIPVRSTDTQYF. The CDR3 DNA follows: TGTGCCAGCAGTTTGATTCCGGTCCGTAGCACAGATACGCAGTATTTT.

The gene calls are TRBV11-3 and TRBJ2-5, with a possible D match to TRBD2 (5 bases). Trimming pared 1 base from V and 5 bases from J, leaving 8 bases between. CDR3 length: 13 amino acids. The germline CDR1 and CDR2 sequences are SGHNT and YENEEA. Here the CDR3 reads CASSLVTGETQYF. CDR3 in DNA: TGTGCCAGCAGCTTAGTGACGGGGGAGACCCAGTACTTC.

The J gene is TRBJ2-4, the V gene TRBV18; D is uncertain. This CDR3 has 15 residues. V was shortened by 3 bases and J by 0 bases, with 9 bases between the two germline ends. Germline CDR1 reads KGHSH; CDR2 reads LQKENI. The CDR3: CASSPELRAKNIQYF. The CDR3 coding sequence is TGTGCCAGCTCACCGGAGCTCCGAGCCAAAAACATTCAGTACTTC.

The chain has TRBV21-1 and TRBJ1-2; the table's D call, TRBD1, was not checked against the DNA. TRBV21-1 is a pseudogene segment. CDR3 length equals 14 residues. The CDR3 is CASTPRDSNYGYTF. In DNA, the CDR3 is TGTGCCAGCACCCCCAGAGACAGTAACTATGGCTACACCTTC.

V is TRBV6-6 and J is TRBJ2-7; 9 bases line up with TRBD1. Trimming removed 2 bases from V and 6 bases from J; junction bases left unmatched: 8. Germline V gene lookup returns CDR1 MNHNY and CDR2 SVGAGI (reference sequence). CDR3 length: 15 residues. CDR3: CASSYAAGQGFEQYF. CDR3 coding DNA: TGTGCCAGCAGTTACGCAGCCGGACAGGGGTTCGAGCAGTACTTC.

The J gene is TRBJ2-1, the V gene TRBV19; tentative D call: TRBD1 (6 bases). V lost 5 bases, J lost 4 bases, and 12 bases lay in between. The germline gives CDR1 LNHDA, CDR2 SQIVND (reference sequence). CDR3 length equals 14 residues. Here the CDR3 reads CASSLQGRYNEQFF. CDR3 sequence (DNA): TGTGCCAGTAGTTTACAGGGCCGGTACAATGAGCAGTTCTTC.

This chain connects TRBV5-1 to TRBJ2-1; the D gene could be TRBD1 or TRBD2 (5 bases each). The CDR3 spans 14 residues. CDR1 is SGHRS, CDR2 YFSETQ, per germline. The germline V and J ends were trimmed by 5 bases and 4 bases, with 13 bases remaining between them. CDR3 DNA: TGCGCCAGCAGACCCGGGACGGGTTACAATGAGCAGTTCTTC. This gives the protein CASRPGTGYNEQFF. The full variable domain, in which reference TRBV5-1 and TRBJ2-1 provide the parts outside the CDR3, is KAGVTQTPRYLIKTRGQQVTLSCSPISGHRSVSWYQQTPGQGLQFLFEYFSETQRNKGNFPGRFSGRQFSNSRSEMNVSTLELGDSALYLCASRPGTGYNEQFFGPGTRLTVL.

The J gene is TRBJ2-7, the V gene TRBV5-4; 8 bases agree with TRBD1. This CDR3 comprises 16 residues. Germline values: CDR1 SGHNT, CDR2 YYREEE (reference sequence). J gave up 2 bases and V 2 bases, and 9 bases lay outside the gene matches. This CDR3 reads CASSLKRQGTPYEQYF. The DNA for the CDR3 is TGTGCCAGCAGCTTAAAGCGACAGGGGACGCCCTACGAGCAGTACTTC.

CDR3 DNA sequence: TGCGCCAGCAGCCTGACTAGCGGGAGAAATGACGAGCAGTACTTC. The encoded protein is CASSLTSGRNDEQYF. The chain uses TRBV5-1 and TRBJ2-7, with 12 bases that match TRBD2. Germline CDR1 and CDR2: SGHRS and YFSETQ. Trimming took 4 bases from V and 5 from J; bases not matched to a gene: 7. The CDR3 sequence is 15 residues long.

The chain links TRBV29-1 to TRBJ2-1; D uncertain. The V gene lost 3 bases and the J gene lost 0 bases, with 12 bases spanning the gap. Germline values: CDR1 SQVTM, CDR2 ANQGSEA. There are 15 residues in the CDR3. The CDR3 is CSVELPWGSYNEQFF. The CDR3 coding sequence is TGCAGCGTTGAGCTTCCCTGGGGCTCCTACAATGAGCAGTTCTTC.

Comments on this clone: The sample carries other DNA sequences with the same CDR3. The chain uses TRBV18 and TRBJ2-3, with a possible D match to TRBD2 (6 bases). This CDR3 has 12 amino acids. Trimming took off 3 bases at V and 5 bases at J, with 6 bases between the two ends. Germline V lookup: CDR1 KGHSH, CDR2 LQKENI. CDR3 DNA: TGTGCCAGCTCACCGGGAGGAGATACGCAGTATTTT. Protein sequence: CASSPGGDTQYF.

There are a few counts of this clone. V is TRBV13 and J is TRBJ2-5; TRBD2 aligns across 9 bases. The J segment lost 4 bases and the V segment lost 2 bases, leaving 5 bases of the junction unmatched. CDR1 is PRHDT, CDR2 FYEKMQ, per germline (reference sequence). The CDR3 sequence is 15 residues long. CDR3 sequence (DNA): TGTGCCAGCAGCTTAACTAGCGGGTACCGAGAGACCCAGTACTTC. Amino acids: CASSLTSGYRETQYF.

The chain employs TRBV9 and TRBJ2-1; TRBD2 agrees at 14 bases. The trim removed 0 bases at V and 6 bases at J, leaving 11 bases unmatched. This CDR3 has 19 residues. Germline V CDR1 and CDR2: SGDLS, YYNGEE. DNA of the CDR3: TGTGCCAGCAGCGTAGATGGGACTAGCGGGAGAGGAGGCGTCAATGAGCAGTTCTTC. Protein product: CASSVDGTSGRGGVNEQFF.

This CDR3 is CASSGRGTSYSNQPQHF. For the CDR3, the DNA is TGTGCCAGCAGTGGCAGGGGAACGTCATATAGCAATCAGCCCCAGCATTTT. The V call is TRBV27, the J call TRBJ1-5, with D perhaps matching TRBD1 (6 bases). Between the trimmed V and J ends, which lost 5 bases and 0 bases, there was a span of 17 bases. This CDR3 has 17 residues. Per the germline V gene, CDR1 is MNHEY and CDR2 is SMNVEV (reference sequence).

The V gene is TRBV19, the J gene TRBJ2-1, with D perhaps matching TRBD2 (6 bases). Germline V lookup: CDR1 LNHDA, CDR2 SQIVND (reference sequence). The length of the CDR3 is 15 residues. V was trimmed by 1 base and J by 2 bases, leaving 9 bases between them. This CDR3 is CASSIGDSAYNEQFF. The CDR3, as DNA: TGTGCCAGTAGTATAGGGGACTCCGCCTACAATGAGCAGTTCTTC.

This sequence joins TRBV28 and TRBJ1-3; D call uncertain. This CDR3 is 14 amino acids long. Germline V gene sequence: CDR1 MDHEN, CDR2 SYDVKM. V was cut by 3 bases and J by 1 base, with 7 bases left in between. CDR3 loop: CASSFSGSGNTIYF. CDR3 in DNA: TGTGCCAGCAGTTTCTCGGGTTCTGGAAACACCATATATTTT.

The J gene is TRBJ2-1, the V gene TRBV9; D is possibly TRBD1 (5 bases). Germline V gene lookup returns CDR1 SGDLS and CDR2 YYNGEE. CDR3 length: 15 residues. V lost 0 bases to trimming and J lost 0 bases, with 7 bases between them. For the CDR3, the DNA is TGTGCCAGCAGCGTAGCAGACAGCTCCTACAATGAGCAGTTCTTC. Amino acid sequence: CASSVADSSYNEQFF.

The chain has TRBV7-3 and TRBJ2-1; D not resolved. This CDR3 comprises 13 residues. Trimming left V 8 bases short and J 6 bases short, with 14 bases between. In germline, CDR1 is SGHTA, CDR2 FQGTGA. The CDR3 is CASALVKGNEQFF. The CDR3 nucleotides are TGTGCCAGCGCCCTTGTTAAGGGCAATGAGCAGTTCTTC.

The V gene is TRBV10-1, the J gene TRBJ2-7; 11 positions match TRBD1. The CDR3 contains 15 residues. Germline V gives CDR1 WNHNN, CDR2 SYGVQD (reference sequence). The CDR3 protein is CSQGGRTGGSDEQYF. In DNA, the CDR3 is TGCTCACAGGGGGGGAGGACAGGGGGCTCTGACGAGCAGTACTTC.

This chain links TRBV10-2 with TRBJ2-1; tentatively, D is TRBD2 (5 bases). V lost 1 base and J lost 1, with 11 bases in between. CDR3 size: 16 residues. Germline V gene lookup returns CDR1 WSHSY and CDR2 SAAADI. The CDR3 DNA follows: TGCGCCAGCAGTGAGTTGAGGCTAGCTTCCTACAATGAGCAGTTCTTC. Its translation: CASSELRLASYNEQFF.

The chain employs TRBV30 and TRBJ1-1, with unresolved D. The V gene's germline CDR1 is GTSNPN and CDR2 SVGIG (reference sequence). The CDR3 spans 11 residues. The ends were cut back, 0 bases at V and 6 bases at J, with 5 bases in the middle. CDR3: CAWSVRAEAFF. The CDR3 DNA is TGTGCCTGGAGTGTGAGGGCTGAAGCTTTCTTT.

The V gene is TRBV7-9, the J gene TRBJ2-7, with 7 bases aligning to TRBD1. V trimming: 2 bases; J trimming: 0 bases; junction bases outside the gene matches: 4. The CDR3 is 15 residues long. The germline V gene encodes CDR1 SEHNR and CDR2 FQNEAQ (reference sequence). The chain's CDR3 is CASSLSWDSSYEQYF. The CDR3, as DNA: TGTGCCAGCAGCTTATCGTGGGACAGCTCCTACGAGCAGTACTTC.

The chain combines TRBV18 with TRBJ2-7; D call uncertain. Germline loops: CDR1 KGHSH, CDR2 LQKENI. V was pared by 2 bases and J by 4 bases, with 9 bases between. CDR3 length equals 13 residues. The CDR3 sequence is CASSPAGKYEQYF. CDR3 DNA sequence: TGTGCCAGCTCACCAGCTGGGAAATACGAGCAGTACTTC.